The 9 T cell receptor beta chains given below trace back to one sample, sequenced in a study of blood T cell repertoires in COVID-19. Sequenced by immunoSEQ multiplex PCR; TCRdb stores in-frame clones only, minus some. The sample lists 150,000 to 200,000 clones; around nine tenths were seen once. Material: peripheral blood. Source of these receptors: a human donor in a cohort sampled during active COVID-19.

The genes are TRBV28 and TRBJ2-1; 8 bases agree with TRBD2. With V trimmed by 2 bases and J by 0 bases, 6 bases remained unmatched. In germline, CDR1 is MDHEN, CDR2 SYDVKM. This CDR3 region has 17 residues. CDR3 in amino acids: CASSLGLAGHSYNEQFF. The CDR3 bases are TGTGCCAGCAGTTTAGGGCTAGCGGGCCACTCCTACAATGAGCAGTTCTTC.

The rearrangement links TRBV5-1 to TRBJ1-1; TRBD1 matches at 7 bases. This CDR3 region has 16 residues. The germline CDR1 and CDR2 sequences are SGHRS and YFSETQ. V lost 6 bases and J lost 2; bases outside the gene matches: 13. The CDR3 coding sequence is TGCGCCAGCATCCAGCGTTACAGGGGAAAAAACACTGAAGCTTTCTTT. It codes for CASIQRYRGKNTEAFF.

The chain employs TRBV9 and TRBJ1-1, with D perhaps matching TRBD1 (6 bases). The CDR3 is 15 residues long. CDR1 SGDLS and CDR2 YYNGEE come from the germline V gene. V lost 3 bases, J lost 1 base, and 13 bases lay in between. CDR3 nucleotides: TGTGCCAGCAGCGCTAAGACAGGATGGAACACTGAAGCTTTCTTT. Amino acid sequence: CASSAKTGWNTEAFF.

The chain has TRBV6-5 and TRBJ2-7; 7 positions match TRBD1. Germline V gene sequence: CDR1 MNHEY, CDR2 SVGAGI. The CDR3 covers 13 residues. With V trimmed by 2 bases and J by 5 bases, 3 bases remained unmatched. The CDR3 sequence is CASSYRTGHEQYF. In DNA form, the CDR3 reads TGTGCCAGCAGTTACCGGACAGGCCACGAGCAGTACTTC.

This clone was observed a few times. The V gene is TRBV6-1, the J gene TRBJ2-7, with D possibly being TRBD2 (5 bases). The germline V gene encodes CDR1 MNHNS and CDR2 SASEGT. Trimming removed 0 bases at V and 4 bases at J, with 13 bases between. The CDR3 is made up of 15 amino acids. The CDR3 spells CASSEAFTRTYEQYF. The CDR3 nucleotides are TGTGCCAGCAGTGAAGCGTTCACGCGGACTTACGAGCAGTACTTC.

This clone was counted between two and nine times. This chain uses TRBV10-3 with TRBJ2-7; a possible D gene is TRBD2 (5 bases). The CDR3 totals 12 residues. Deletions cut 3 bases from V and 9 bases from J, with 12 bases between. Germline V gene sequence: CDR1 ENHRY, CDR2 SYGVKD. DNA of the CDR3: TGTGCCATCAGTGATTTCCGGGATTGGCAGTACTTC. It is translated as CAISDFRDWQYF.

The count of this clone is one. This chain links TRBV7-9 with TRBJ2-5; a weak D match, TRBD2 (6 bases). This CDR3 spans 15 amino acids. The V and J ends lost 1 base and 1 base respectively, with 10 bases between them. Germline V CDR1 and CDR2: SEHNR, FQNEAQ (reference sequence). CDR3 nucleotide sequence: TGTGCCAGCAGCTTAGGAGCGGGCCCCCAAGAGACCCAGTACTTC. Amino acids: CASSLGAGPQETQYF.

This clone was detected only a few times. The V call is TRBV5-1, the J call TRBJ1-3; D is ambiguous. Trimming took off 4 bases at V and 0 bases at J, with 11 bases between the two ends. Germline loops: CDR1 SGHRS, CDR2 YFSETQ. This CDR3 has 15 residues. The CDR3 DNA is TGCGCCAGCAGCCTGGAGCCCTTCTCTGGAAACACCATATATTTT. It yields the protein CASSLEPFSGNTIYF. The full variable domain, in which reference TRBV5-1 and TRBJ1-3 provide the parts outside the CDR3, is KAGVTQTPRYLIKTRGQQVTLSCSPISGHRSVSWYQQTPGQGLQFLFEYFSETQRNKGNFPGRFSGRQFSNSRSEMNVSTLELGDSALYLCASSLEPFSGNTIYFGEGSWLTVV.

This chain links TRBV4-1 with TRBJ1-5, with D uncertain. Trimming left V 0 bases short and J 0 bases short, with 9 bases between. The length of the CDR3 is 16 residues. Germline V gives CDR1 MGHRA, CDR2 YSYEKL. The CDR3: CASSQEQIYSNQPQHF. DNA for the CDR3: TGCGCCAGCAGCCAAGAACAGATCTATAGCAATCAGCCCCAGCATTTT.